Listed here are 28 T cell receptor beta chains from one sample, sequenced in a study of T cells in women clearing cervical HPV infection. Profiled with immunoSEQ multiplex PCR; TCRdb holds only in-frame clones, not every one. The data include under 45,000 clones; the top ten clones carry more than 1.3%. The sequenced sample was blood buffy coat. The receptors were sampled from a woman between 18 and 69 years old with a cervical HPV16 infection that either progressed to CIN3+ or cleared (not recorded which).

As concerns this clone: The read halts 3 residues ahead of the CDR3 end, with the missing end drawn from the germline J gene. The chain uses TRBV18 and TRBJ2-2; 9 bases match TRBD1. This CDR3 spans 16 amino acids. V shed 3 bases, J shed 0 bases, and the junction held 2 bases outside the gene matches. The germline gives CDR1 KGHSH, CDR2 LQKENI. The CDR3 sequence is CASSPRTGANTGELFF. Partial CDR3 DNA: TGTGCCAGCTCACCCCGGACAGGGGCGAACACCGGGGAG.

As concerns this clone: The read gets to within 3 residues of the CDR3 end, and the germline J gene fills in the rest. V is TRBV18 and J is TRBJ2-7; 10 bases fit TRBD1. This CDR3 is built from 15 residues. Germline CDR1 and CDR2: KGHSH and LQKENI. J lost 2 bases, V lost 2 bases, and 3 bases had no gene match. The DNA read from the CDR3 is TGTGCCAGCTCACCAGAGGACAGGGGGACCTACGAG. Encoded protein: CASSPEDRGTYE. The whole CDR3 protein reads CASSPEDRGTYEQYF.

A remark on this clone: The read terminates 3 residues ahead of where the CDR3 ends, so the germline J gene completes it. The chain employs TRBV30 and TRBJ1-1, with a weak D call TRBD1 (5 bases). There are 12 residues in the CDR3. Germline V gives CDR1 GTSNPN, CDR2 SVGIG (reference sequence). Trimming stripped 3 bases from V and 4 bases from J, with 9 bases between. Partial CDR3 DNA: TGTGCCTGGAGATGGGGGGGCACTGAA. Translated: CAWRWGGTE. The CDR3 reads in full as CAWRWGGTEAFF.

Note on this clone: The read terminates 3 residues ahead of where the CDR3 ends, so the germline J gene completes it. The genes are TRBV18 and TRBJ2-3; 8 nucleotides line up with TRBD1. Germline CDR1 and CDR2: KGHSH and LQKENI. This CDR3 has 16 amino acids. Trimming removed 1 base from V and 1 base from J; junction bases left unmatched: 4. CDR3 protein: CASSPRSGGGTDTQYF. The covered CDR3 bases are TGTGCCAGCTCACCACGTTCAGGGGGCGGCACAGATACG. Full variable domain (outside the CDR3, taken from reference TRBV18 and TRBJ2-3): NAGVMQNPRHLVRRRGQEARLRCSPMKGHSHVYWYRQLPEEGLKFMVYLQKENIIDESGMPKERFSAEFPKEGPSILRIQQVVRGDSAAYFCASSPRSGGGTDTQYFGPGTRLTVL.

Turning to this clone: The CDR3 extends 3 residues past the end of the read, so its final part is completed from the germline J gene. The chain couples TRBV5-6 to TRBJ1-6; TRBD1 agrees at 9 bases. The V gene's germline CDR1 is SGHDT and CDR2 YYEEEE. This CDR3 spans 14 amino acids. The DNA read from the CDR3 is TGTGCCAGCAGCTCGGGGACAGGGCAAATATCC. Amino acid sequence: CASSSGTGQIS. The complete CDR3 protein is CASSSGTGQISLHF.

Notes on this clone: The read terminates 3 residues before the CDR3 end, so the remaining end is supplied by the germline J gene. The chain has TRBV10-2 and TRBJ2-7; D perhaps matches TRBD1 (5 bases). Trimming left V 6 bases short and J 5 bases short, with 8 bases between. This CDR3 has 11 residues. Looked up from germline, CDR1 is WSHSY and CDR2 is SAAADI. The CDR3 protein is CASRGVHEQYF. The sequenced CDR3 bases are TGCGCCAGCAGAGGGGTCCACGAG.

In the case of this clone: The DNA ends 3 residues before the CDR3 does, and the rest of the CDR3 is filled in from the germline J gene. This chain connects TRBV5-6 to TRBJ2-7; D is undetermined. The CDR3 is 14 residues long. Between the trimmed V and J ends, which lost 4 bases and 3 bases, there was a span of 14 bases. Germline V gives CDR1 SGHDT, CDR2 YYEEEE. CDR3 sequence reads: CASSPLTEIYEQYF. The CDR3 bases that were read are TGTGCCAGCAGCCCCCTCACAGAAATCTACGAG. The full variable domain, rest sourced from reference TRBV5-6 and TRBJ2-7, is DAGVTQSPTHLIKTRGQQVTLRCSPKSGHDTVSWYQQALGQGPQFIFQYYEEEERQRGNFPDRFSGHQFPNYSSELNVNALLLGDSALYLCASSPLTEIYEQYFGPGTRLTVT.

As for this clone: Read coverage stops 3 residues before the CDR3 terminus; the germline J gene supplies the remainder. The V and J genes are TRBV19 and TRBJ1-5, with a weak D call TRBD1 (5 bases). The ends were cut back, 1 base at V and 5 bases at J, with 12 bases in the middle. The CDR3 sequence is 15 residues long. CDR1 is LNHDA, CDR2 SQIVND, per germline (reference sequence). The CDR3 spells CASSIARRGDQPQHF. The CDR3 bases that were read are TGTGCCAGTAGTATAGCGAGGAGAGGGGATCAGCCC.

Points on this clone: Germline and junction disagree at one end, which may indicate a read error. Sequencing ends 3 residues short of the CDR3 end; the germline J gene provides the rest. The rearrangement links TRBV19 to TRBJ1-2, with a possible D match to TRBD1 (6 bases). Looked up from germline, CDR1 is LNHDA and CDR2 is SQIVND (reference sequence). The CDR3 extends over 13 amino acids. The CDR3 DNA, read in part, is TGTGCCAGTAGCCGCTGGACAGCGTATGAC. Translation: CASSRWTAYD. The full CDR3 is CASSRWTAYDYTF. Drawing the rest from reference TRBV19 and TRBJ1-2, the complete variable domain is DGGITQSPKYLFRKEGQNVTLSCEQNLNHDAMYWYRQDPGQGLRLIYYSQIVNDFQKGDIAEGYSVSREKKESFPLTVTSAQKNPTAFYLCASSRWTAYDYTFGSGTRLTVV.

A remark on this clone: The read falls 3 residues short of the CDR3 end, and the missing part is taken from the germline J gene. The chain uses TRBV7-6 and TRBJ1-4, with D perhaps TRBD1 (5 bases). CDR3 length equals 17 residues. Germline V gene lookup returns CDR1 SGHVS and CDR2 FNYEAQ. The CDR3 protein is CASSPWDRGSYNSPLFF. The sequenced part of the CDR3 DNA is TGTGCCAGCAGCCCGTGGGACCGGGGGTCCTATAATTCACCA.

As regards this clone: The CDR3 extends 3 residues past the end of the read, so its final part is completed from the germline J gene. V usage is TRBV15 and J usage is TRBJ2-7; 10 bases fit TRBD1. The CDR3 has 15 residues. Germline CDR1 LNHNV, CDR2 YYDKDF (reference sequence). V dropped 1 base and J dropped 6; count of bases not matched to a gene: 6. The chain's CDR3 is CATSRAGTGVIEQYF. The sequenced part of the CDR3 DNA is TGTGCCACCAGCAGAGCCGGGACAGGGGTCATCGAG.

This CDR3 is CASSLGVAAGQRETQYF. Partial CDR3 DNA: TGTGCCAGCAGCTTAGGGGTAGCGGCGGGGCAGAGAGAGACC. The chain employs TRBV7-7 and TRBJ2-5, with D tentatively TRBD2 (6 bases). The CDR3 end lies 3 residues beyond the end of the read and is filled in from the germline J gene. The V gene's germline CDR1 is SSHAT and CDR2 FNYEAQ (reference sequence). Trimming pared 1 base from V and 4 bases from J, leaving 19 bases between. The CDR3 spans 17 residues.

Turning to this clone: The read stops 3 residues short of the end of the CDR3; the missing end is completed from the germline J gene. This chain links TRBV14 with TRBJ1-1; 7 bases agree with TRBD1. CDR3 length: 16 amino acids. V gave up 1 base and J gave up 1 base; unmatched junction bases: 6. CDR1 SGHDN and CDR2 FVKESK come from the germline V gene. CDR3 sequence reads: CASSQGQGMGNTEAFF. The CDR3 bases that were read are TGTGCCAGCAGCCAAGGACAGGGTATGGGGAACACTGAA.

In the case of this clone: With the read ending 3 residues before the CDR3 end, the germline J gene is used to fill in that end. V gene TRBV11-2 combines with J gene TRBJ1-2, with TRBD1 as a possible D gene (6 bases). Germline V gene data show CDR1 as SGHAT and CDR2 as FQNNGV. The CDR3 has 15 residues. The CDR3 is CASSSLRGRSVGYTF. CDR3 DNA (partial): TGTGCCAGCAGCTCCCTCAGGGGCAGGTCGGTCGGC.

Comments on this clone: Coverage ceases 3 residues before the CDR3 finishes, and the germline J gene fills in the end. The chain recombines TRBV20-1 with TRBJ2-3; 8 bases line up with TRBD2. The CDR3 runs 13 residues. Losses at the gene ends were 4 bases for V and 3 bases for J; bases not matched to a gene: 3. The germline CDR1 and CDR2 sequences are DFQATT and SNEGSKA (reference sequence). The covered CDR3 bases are TGCAGTGCTACCGCGGGGGGAACAGATACG. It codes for CSATAGGTDT. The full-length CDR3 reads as CSATAGGTDTQYF.

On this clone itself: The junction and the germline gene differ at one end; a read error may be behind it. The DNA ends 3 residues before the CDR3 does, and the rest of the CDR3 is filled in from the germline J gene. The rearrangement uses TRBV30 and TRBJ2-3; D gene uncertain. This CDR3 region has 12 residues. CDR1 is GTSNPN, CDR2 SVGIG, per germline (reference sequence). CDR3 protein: CAWSAAPETQYF. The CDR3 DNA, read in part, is TGTGCCTGGAGTGCTGCCCCAGAGACG. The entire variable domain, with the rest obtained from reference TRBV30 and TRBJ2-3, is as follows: SQTIHQWPATLVQPVGSPLSLECTVEGTSNPNLYWYRQAAGRGLQLLFYSVGIGQISSEVPQNLSASRPQDRQFILSSKKLLLSDSGFYLCAWSAAPETQYFGPGTRLTVL.

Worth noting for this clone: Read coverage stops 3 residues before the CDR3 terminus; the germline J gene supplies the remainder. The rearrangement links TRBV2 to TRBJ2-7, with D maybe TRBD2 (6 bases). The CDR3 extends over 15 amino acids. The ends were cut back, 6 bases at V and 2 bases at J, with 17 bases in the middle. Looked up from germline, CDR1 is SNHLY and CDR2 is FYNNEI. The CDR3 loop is CASSETRTGAYEQYF. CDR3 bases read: TGTGCCAGCAGCGAAACTCGGACGGGGGCCTACGAG. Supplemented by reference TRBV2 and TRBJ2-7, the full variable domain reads EPEVTQTPSHQVTQMGQEVILRCVPISNHLYFYWYRQILGQKVEFLVSFYNNEISEKSEIFDDQFSVERPDGSNFTLKIRSTKLEDSAMYFCASSETRTGAYEQYFGPGTRLTVT.

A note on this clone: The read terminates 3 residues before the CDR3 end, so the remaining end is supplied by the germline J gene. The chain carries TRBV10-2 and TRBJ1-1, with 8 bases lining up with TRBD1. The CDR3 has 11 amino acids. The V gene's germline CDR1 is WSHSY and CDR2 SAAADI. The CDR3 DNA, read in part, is TGCGCCAGCAGGACAGGGGTTGGC. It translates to CASRTGVG. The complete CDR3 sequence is CASRTGVGAFF.

The sequenced part of the CDR3 DNA is TGTGCCAGCAGCCTCGGGACTAGCGGCACAGATACG. Translating it yields CASSLGTSGTDT. The whole CDR3 protein reads CASSLGTSGTDTQYF. The V call is TRBV7-9, the J call TRBJ2-3; 10 bases map to TRBD2. The read gets to within 3 residues of the CDR3 end, and the germline J gene fills in the rest. V lost 5 bases and J lost 1; bases outside the gene matches: 3. This CDR3 comprises 15 residues. Germline CDR1 and CDR2: SEHNR and FQNEAQ (reference sequence).

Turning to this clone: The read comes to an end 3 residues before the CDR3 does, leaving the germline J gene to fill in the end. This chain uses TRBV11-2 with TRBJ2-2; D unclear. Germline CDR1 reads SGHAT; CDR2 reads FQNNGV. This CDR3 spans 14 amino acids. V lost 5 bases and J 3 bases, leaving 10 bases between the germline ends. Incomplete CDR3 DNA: TGTGCCAGCAGCCCTCAGATGGACACCGGGGAG. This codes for CASSPQMDTGE. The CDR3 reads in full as CASSPQMDTGELFF.

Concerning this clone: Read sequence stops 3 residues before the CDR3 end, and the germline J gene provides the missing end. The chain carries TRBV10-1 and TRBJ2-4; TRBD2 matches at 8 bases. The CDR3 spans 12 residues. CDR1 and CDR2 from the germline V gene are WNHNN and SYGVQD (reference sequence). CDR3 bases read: TGCGCCAGCAGCCCCACCGGGGGGGCT. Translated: CASSPTGGA. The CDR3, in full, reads CASSPTGGAQYF.

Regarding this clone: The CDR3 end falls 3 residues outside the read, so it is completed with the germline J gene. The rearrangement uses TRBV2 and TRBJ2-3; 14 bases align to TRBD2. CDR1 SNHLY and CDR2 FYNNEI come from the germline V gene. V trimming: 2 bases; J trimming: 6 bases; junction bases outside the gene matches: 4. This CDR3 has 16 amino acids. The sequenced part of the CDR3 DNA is TGTGCCAGCAGTGAACCGGGACTAGCGGGGGACGATACG. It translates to CASSEPGLAGDDT. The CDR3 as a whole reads CASSEPGLAGDDTQYF.

The part of the CDR3 DNA that was read is TGTGCCAGTAGTGCAAACAGGGGGCGCGGCACAGATACG. As protein: CASSANRGRGTDT. The complete CDR3 protein is CASSANRGRGTDTQYF. The rearrangement links TRBV19 to TRBJ2-3, with 9 positions matching TRBD1. Read coverage stops 3 residues before the CDR3 terminus; the germline J gene supplies the remainder. Germline CDR1 and CDR2: LNHDA and SQIVND (reference sequence). V lost 5 bases, J lost 1 base, and 7 bases stayed unmatched. The CDR3 is made up of 16 amino acids.

The CDR3 sequence is CASSPMLAGGFNEQFF. CDR3 DNA (partial): TGTGCCAGTAGTCCAATGCTAGCGGGAGGGTTCAATGAG. The chain combines TRBV19 with TRBJ2-1, with TRBD2 matching over 12 bases. The DNA ends 3 residues before the CDR3 does, and the rest of the CDR3 is filled in from the germline J gene. J was trimmed by 6 bases and V by 5 bases; bases with no gene match: 8. The CDR3 has 16 residues. Germline V gives CDR1 LNHDA, CDR2 SQIVND (reference sequence).

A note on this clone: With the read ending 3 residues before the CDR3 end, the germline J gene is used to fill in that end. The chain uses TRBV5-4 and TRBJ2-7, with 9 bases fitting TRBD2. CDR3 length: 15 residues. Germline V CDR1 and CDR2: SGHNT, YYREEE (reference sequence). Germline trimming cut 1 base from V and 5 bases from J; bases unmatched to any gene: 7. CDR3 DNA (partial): TGTGCCAGCAGCTTGTCCCGGACTAGCGCAAACGAG. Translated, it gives CASSLSRTSANE. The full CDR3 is CASSLSRTSANEQYF. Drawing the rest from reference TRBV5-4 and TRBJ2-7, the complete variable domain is ETGVTQSPTHLIKTRGQQVTLRCSSQSGHNTVSWYQQALGQGPQFIFQYYREEENGRGNFPPRFSGLQFPNYSSELNVNALELDDSALYLCASSLSRTSANEQYFGPGTRLTVT.

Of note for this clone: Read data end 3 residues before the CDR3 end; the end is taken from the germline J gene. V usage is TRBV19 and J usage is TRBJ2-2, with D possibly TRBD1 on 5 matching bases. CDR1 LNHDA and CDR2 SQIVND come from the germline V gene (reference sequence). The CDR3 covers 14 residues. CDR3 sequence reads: CASSMASGANVLFF. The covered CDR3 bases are TGTGCCAGTAGTATGGCCTCTGGGGCCAACGTG.

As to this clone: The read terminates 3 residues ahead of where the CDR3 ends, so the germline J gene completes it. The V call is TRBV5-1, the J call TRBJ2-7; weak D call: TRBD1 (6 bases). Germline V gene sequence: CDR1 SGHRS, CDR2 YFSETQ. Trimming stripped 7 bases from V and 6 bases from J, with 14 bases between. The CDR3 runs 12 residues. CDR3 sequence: CASRVQGSEQYF. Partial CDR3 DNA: TGCGCCAGCCGAGTTCAGGGGAGCGAG. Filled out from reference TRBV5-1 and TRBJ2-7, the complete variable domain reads KAGVTQTPRYLIKTRGQQVTLSCSPISGHRSVSWYQQTPGQGLQFLFEYFSETQRNKGNFPGRFSGRQFSNSRSEMNVSTLELGDSALYLCASRVQGSEQYFGPGTRLTVT.

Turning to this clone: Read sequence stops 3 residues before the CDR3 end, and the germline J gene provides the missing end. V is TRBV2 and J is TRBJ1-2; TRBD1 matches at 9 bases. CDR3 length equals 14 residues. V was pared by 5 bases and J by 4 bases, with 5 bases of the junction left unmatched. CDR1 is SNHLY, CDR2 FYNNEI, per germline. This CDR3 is CASSSQGAGYGYTF. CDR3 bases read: TGTGCCAGCAGTTCACAGGGGGCGGGCTATGGC.